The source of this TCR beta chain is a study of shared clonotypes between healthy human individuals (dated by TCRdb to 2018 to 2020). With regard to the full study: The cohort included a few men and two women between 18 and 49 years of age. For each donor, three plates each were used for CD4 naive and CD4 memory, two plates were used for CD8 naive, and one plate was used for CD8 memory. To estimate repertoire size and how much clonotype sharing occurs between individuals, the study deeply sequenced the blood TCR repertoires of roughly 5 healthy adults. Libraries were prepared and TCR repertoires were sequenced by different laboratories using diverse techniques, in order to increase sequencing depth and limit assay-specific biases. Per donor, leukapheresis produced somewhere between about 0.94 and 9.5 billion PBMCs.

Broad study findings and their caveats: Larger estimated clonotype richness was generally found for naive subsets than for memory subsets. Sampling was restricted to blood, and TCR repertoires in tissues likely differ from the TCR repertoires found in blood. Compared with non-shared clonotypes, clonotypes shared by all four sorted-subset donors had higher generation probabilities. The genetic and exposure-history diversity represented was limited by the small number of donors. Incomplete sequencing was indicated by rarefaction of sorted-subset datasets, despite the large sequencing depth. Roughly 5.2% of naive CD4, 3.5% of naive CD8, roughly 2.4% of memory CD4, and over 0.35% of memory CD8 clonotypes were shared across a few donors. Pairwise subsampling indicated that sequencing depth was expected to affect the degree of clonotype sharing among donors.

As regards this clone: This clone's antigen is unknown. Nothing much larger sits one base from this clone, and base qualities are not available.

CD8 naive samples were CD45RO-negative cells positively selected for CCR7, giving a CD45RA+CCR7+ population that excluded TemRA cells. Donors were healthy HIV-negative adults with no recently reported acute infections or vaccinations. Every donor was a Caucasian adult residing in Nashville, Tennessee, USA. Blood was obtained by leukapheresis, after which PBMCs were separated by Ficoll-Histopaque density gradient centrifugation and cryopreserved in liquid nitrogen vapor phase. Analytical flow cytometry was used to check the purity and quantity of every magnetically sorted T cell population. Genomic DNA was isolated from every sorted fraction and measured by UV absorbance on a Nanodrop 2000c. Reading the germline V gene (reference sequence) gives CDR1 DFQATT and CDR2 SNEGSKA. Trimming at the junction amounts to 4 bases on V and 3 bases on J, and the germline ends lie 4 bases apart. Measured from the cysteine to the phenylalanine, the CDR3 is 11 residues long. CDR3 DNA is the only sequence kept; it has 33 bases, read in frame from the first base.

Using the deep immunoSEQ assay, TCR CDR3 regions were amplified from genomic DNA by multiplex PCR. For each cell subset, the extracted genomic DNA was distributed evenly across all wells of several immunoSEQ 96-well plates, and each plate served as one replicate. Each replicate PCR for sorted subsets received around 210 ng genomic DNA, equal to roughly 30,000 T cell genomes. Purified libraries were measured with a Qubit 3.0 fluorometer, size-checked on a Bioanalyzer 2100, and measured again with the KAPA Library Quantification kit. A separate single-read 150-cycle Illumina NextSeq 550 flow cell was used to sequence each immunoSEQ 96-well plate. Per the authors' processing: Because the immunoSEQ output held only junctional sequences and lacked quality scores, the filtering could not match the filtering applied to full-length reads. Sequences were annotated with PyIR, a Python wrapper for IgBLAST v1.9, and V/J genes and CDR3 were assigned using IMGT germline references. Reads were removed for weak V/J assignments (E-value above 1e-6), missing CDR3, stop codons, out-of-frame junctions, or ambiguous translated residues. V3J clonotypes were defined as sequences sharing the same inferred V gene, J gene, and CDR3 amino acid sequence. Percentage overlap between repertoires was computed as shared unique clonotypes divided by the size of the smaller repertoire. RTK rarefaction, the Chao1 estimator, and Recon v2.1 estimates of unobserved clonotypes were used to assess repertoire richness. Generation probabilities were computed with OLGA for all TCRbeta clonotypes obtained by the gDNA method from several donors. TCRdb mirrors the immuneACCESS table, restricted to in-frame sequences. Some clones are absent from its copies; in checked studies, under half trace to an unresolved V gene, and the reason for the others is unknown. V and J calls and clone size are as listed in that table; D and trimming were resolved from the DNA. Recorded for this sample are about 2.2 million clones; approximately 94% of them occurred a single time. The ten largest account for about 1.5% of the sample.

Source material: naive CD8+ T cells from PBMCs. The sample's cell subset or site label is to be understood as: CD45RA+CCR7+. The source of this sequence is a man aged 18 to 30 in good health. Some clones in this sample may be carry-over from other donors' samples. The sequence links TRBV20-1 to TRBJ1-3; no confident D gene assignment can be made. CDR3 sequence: CSATLGNTIYF. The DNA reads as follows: TGCAGTGCTACGCTTGGAAACACCATATATTTT.